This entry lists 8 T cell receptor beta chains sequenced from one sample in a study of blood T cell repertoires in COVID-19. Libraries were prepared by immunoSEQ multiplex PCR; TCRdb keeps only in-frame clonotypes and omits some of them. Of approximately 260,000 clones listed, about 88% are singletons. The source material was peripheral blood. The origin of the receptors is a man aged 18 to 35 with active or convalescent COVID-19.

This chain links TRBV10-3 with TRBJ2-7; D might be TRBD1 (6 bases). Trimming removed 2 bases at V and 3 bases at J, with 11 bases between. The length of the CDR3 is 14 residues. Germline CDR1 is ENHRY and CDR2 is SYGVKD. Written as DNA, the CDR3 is TGTGCCATCAGTGAGCAGGGGACCTACTACGAGCAGTACTTC. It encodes CAISEQGTYYEQYF.

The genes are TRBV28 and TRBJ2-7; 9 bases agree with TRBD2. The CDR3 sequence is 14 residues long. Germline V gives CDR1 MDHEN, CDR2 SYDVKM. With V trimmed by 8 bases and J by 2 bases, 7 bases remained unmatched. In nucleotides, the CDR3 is TGTGCCAGCCGGGAGAGCGGGGGGCCCTACGAGCAGTACTTC. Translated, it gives CASRESGGPYEQYF. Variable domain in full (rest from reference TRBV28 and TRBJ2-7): DVKVTQSSRYLVKRTGEKVFLECVQDMDHENMFWYRQDPGLGLRLIYFSYDVKMKEKGDIPEGYSVSREKKERFSLILESASTNQTSMYLCASRESGGPYEQYFGPGTRLTVT.

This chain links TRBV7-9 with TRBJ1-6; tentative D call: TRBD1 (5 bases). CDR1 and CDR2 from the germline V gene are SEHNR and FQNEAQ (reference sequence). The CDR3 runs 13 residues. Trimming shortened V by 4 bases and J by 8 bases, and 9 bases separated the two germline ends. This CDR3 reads CASSSDRYSPLHF. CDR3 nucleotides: TGTGCCAGCAGCTCTGACAGATATTCACCCCTCCACTTT. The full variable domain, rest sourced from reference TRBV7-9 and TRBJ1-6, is DTGVSQNPRHKITKRGQNVTFRCDPISEHNRLYWYRQTLGQGPEFLTYFQNEAQLEKSRLLSDRFSAERPKGSFSTLEIQRTEQGDSAMYLCASSSDRYSPLHFGNGTRLTVT.

As DNA, the CDR3 is TGTGCCAGCAGTTTTGTCAGGGGGCACTGGAATGAGCAGTTCTTC. Translating gives CASSFVRGHWNEQFF. This chain uses TRBV28 with TRBJ2-1; 8 bases line up with TRBD1. The CDR3 runs 15 residues. Trimming took 3 bases from V and 7 from J; bases not matched to a gene: 8. The germline V gene has CDR1 MDHEN and CDR2 SYDVKM.

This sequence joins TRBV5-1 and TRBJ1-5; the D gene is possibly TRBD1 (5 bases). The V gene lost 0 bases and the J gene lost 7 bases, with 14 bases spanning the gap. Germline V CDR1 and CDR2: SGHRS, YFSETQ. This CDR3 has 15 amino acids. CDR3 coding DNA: TGCGCCAGCAGCTTGGTCTCGGGGGAAGGGCAGCCCCAGCATTTT. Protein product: CASSLVSGEGQPQHF.

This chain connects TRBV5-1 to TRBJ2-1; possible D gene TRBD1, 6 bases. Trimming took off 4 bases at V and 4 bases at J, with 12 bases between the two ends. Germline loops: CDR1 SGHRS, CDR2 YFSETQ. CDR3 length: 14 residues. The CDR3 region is CASSPPGQYNEQFF. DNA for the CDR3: TGCGCCAGCAGCCCTCCGGGACAATACAATGAGCAGTTCTTC.

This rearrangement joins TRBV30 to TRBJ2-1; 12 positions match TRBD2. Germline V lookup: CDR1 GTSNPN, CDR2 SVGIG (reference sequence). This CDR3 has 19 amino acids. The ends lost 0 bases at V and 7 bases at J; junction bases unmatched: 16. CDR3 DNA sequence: TGTGCCTGGAGTGTACGGCCGCCCTGGACTAGCGGGAAGTCAAATGAGCAGTTCTTC. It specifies CAWSVRPPWTSGKSNEQFF.

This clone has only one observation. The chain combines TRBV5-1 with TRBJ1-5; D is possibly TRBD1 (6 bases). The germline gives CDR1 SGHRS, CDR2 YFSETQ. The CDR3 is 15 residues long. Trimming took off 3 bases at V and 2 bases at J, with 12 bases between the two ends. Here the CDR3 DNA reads TGCGCCAGCAGCTACTCAGGGGTGGGCAATCAGCCCCAGCATTTT. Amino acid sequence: CASSYSGVGNQPQHF.